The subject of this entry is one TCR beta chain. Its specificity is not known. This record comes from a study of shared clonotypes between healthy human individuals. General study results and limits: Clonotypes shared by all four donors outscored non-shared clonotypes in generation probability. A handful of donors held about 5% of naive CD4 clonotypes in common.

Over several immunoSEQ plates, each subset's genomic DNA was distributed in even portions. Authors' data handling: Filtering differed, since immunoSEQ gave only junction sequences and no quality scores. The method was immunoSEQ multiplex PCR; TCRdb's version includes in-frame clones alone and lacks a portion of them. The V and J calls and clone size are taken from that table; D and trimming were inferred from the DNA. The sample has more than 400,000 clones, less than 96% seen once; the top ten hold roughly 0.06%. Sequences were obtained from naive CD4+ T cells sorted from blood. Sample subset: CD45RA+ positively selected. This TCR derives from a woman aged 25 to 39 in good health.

CDR3: CASSLAQGETEAFF. CDR3 DNA sequence: TGTGCCAGCAGTCTTGCCCAGGGGGAGACTGAAGCTTTCTTT. The chain links TRBV28 to TRBJ1-1; 7 bases line up with TRBD1. Germline lookup yields CDR1 MDHEN and CDR2 SYDVKM. The CDR3 is 14 amino acids. V was clipped by 5 bases and J by 5 bases; unmatched bases: 8.